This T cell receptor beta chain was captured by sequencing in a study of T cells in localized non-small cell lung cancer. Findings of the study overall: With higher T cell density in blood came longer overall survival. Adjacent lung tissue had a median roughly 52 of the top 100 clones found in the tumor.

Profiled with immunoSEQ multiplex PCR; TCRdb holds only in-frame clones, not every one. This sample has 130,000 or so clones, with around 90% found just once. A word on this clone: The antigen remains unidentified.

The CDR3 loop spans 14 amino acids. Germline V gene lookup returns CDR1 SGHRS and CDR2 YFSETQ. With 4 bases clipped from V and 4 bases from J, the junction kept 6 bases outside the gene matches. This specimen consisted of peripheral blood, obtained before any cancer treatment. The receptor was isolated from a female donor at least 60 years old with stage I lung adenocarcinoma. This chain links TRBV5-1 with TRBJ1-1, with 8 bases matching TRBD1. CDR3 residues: CASSGQGSGTEAFF. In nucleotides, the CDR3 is TGCGCCAGCAGCGGACAGGGATCGGGCACTGAAGCTTTCTTT.